The rows below give T cell receptor beta chains drawn from one sample of a study of response to subunit inactivated influenza vaccine. One entry per CDR3 protein, called by TCRdb with MiXCR from the RT-PCR reads. The sample holds 430,000 or so distinct CDR3 sequences, 10% to 11% seen once. The sequences come from PBMCs from blood, collected more than 35 days after vaccination. The receptor set was obtained from a man aged 50-60 years who received an inactivated influenza vaccine. CDR3s include the opening cysteine and the closing phenylalanine or tryptophan. D genes are given only for firm matches. A row's size may be missing; if present it is once, few, many or a size class.

>-|TRBV5-1|TRBJ2-4|many|17
CASSLVGGRLAKNIQYF
TGCGCCAGCAGCTTGGTGGGGGGGCGACTAGCCAAAAACATTCAGTACTTC
>TRBD2|TRBV7-2|TRBJ2-5|few|15
CASSTVAGGQETQYF
TGTGCCAGCAGCACTGTAGCGGGGGGGCAGGAGACCCAGTACTTC
>-|TRBV6-2/TRBV6-3|TRBJ1-6|-|13
CASRSDRNSPLHF
TGTGCCAGCAGGTCTGACAGGAATTCACCCCTCCACTTT
>TRBD2|TRBV5-1|TRBJ2-1|-|16
CASSLGQGRGGNEQFF
TGCGCCAGCAGCTTGGGTCAGGGCCGCGGGGGCAATGAGCAGTTCTTC
>TRBD2|TRBV3-1|TRBJ2-7|few|15
CASSQAHGGSSEQYF
TGTGCCAGCAGCCAAGCCCACGGGGGGTCGAGCGAGCAGTACTTC
>-|TRBV4-3|TRBJ2-7|few|14
CASSRYHQGDEQYF
TGCGCCAGCAGCCGATATCACCAGGGAGACGAGCAGTACTTC
>TRBD2|TRBV20-1|TRBJ2-3|-|15
CSARTSVGRTDTQYF
TGCAGTGCTCGCACTAGCGTCGGTAGGACAGATACGCAGTATTTT
>TRBD2|TRBV27|TRBJ2-1|-|17
CASTGLAGGSGHNEQFF
TGTGCCAGCACTGGACTAGCGGGAGGGTCGGGCCACAATGAGCAGTTCTTC
>-|TRBV10-3|TRBJ2-7|few|13
CAISESSPYEQYF
TGTGCCATCAGTGAGTCGAGCCCCTACGAGCAGTACTTC
>-|TRBV28|TRBJ1-4|-|15
CASGPSGRWSEKLFF
TGTGCCAGCGGCCCTTCTGGCAGGTGGAGTGAAAAACTGTTTTTT
>TRBD2|TRBV20-1|TRBJ2-5|-|14
CSARLRREGQTQYF
TGCAGTGCTAGGTTACGGCGGGAGGGTCAAACCCAGTACTTC
>-|TRBV12-3/TRBV12-4|TRBJ2-3|few|17
CASSLAVGLGATDTQYF
TGTGCCAGCAGTTTAGCCGTTGGGTTGGGGGCCACAGATACGCAGTATTTT
>-|TRBV5-1|TRBJ2-7|many|13
CASSLGGVSEQYF
TGCGCCAGCAGCTTGGGGGGGGTATCGGAGCAGTACTTC
>TRBD1|TRBV20-1|TRBJ1-2|-|13
CSAPDRGGYGYTF
TGCAGTGCCCCGGACAGGGGAGGGTATGGCTACACCTTC
>-|TRBV9|TRBJ2-5|many|16
CASSVDAGSYQETQYF
TGTGCCAGCAGCGTAGATGCGGGATCGTACCAAGAGACCCAGTACTTC
>-|TRBV5-6|TRBJ2-7|-|15
CASSSGVGVLVEQYF
TGTGCCAGCAGCTCTGGTGTCGGGGTTCTCGTCGAGCAGTACTTC
>-|TRBV5-1|TRBJ1-2|-|13
CASSQGRLYGYTF
TGCGCCAGCAGCCAGGGACGCCTCTATGGCTACACCTTC
>TRBD1|TRBV2|TRBJ1-1|few|15
CASSKQGRVNTEAFF
TGTGCCAGCAGCAAACAGGGGAGGGTGAACACTGAAGCTTTCTTT
>-|TRBV5-6|TRBJ2-4|few|14
CASSRIDGTNIQYF
TGTGCCAGCAGCCGTATCGACGGGACCAACATTCAGTACTTC
>TRBD2|TRBV12-5|TRBJ2-5|many|15
CASGSILAGVGTQYF
TGTGCTAGTGGTTCTATCCTAGCGGGTGTTGGGACCCAGTACTTC
>TRBD1|TRBV12-3/TRBV12-4|TRBJ2-7|-|13
CASSWDRNYEQYF
TGTGCCAGCAGTTGGGACAGGAACTACGAGCAGTACTTC
>-|TRBV11-2|TRBJ2-5|few|15
CASSLGIAVQETQYF
TGTGCCAGCAGCTTAGGAATAGCGGTCCAAGAGACCCAGTACTTC